The 29 T cell receptor beta chains below were found in one sample sequenced in a study of graft-versus-host responses after intestinal transplantation. Antigens for these TCRs are unknown. Profiled with immunoSEQ multiplex PCR; TCRdb holds only in-frame clones, not every one. In the table there are about 92,000 clones, about nine tenths of which are singletons. Source: unstimulated CD8+ T cells sorted from spleen or lymph node cells, taken before intestinal transplant. The receptors were gathered from a human donor who received an intestinal transplant.

This chain links TRBV18 with TRBJ1-4, with TRBD1 as a possible D gene (5 bases). The CDR3 totals 17 residues. The V end lost 4 bases, the J end lost 0 bases, and 15 bases lay between the germline ends. Looked up from germline, CDR1 is KGHSH and CDR2 is LQKENI. The CDR3, as DNA: TGTGCCAGCTCACTAACCGGGACCGAAACAACTAATGAAAAACTGTTTTTT. It encodes CASSLTGTETTNEKLFF. Full variable domain (outside the CDR3, taken from reference TRBV18 and TRBJ1-4): NAGVMQNPRHLVRRRGQEARLRCSPMKGHSHVYWYRQLPEEGLKFMVYLQKENIIDESGMPKERFSAEFPKEGPSILRIQQVVRGDSAAYFCASSLTGTETTNEKLFFGSGTQLSVL.

The chain combines TRBV2 with TRBJ1-6, with D unresolved. Germline values: CDR1 SNHLY, CDR2 FYNNEI. V gave up 6 bases and J gave up 11 bases, with 14 bases separating them. This CDR3 contains 13 residues. The DNA for the CDR3 is TGTGCCAGCAGCGCCGGGCCCTCGGCACCCCTCCACTTT. Translated, it gives CASSAGPSAPLHF.

Remarks on this clone: Other DNA sequences within the sample encode an identical CDR3. The chain joins TRBV11-3 to TRBJ1-1, with D uncertain. Trimming cost V 1 base and J 1 base, with 4 bases left between them. CDR1 and CDR2 from the germline V gene are SGHNT and YENEEA. The length of the CDR3 is 13 residues. The CDR3 nucleotides read TGTGCCAGCAGCTTAGGAGAGAACACTGAAGCTTTCTTT. It is translated as CASSLGENTEAFF.

V gene TRBV27 combines with J gene TRBJ2-1, with D tentatively TRBD1 (5 bases). Germline CDR1 reads MNHEY; CDR2 reads SMNVEV (reference sequence). The germline V and J ends were trimmed by 7 bases and 6 bases, with 19 bases remaining between them. There are 15 residues in the CDR3. CDR3 loop: CASTPLGQPTNEQFF. CDR3 coding DNA: TGTGCCAGCACCCCATTAGGACAACCCACCAATGAGCAGTTCTTC.

The chain couples TRBV7-9 to TRBJ2-7; D is perhaps TRBD2 (6 bases). Germline V gene data show CDR1 as SEHNR and CDR2 as FQNEAQ (reference sequence). The V end lost 5 bases, the J end lost 0 bases, and 17 bases lay between the germline ends. The CDR3 contains 16 residues. Here the CDR3 DNA reads TGTGCCAGCAGCGACCAACAGGAGGGAAGCTCCTACGAGCAGTACTTC. Its protein product is CASSDQQEGSSYEQYF.

The genes are TRBV27 and TRBJ1-5; D remains ambiguous. This CDR3 comprises 15 residues. Germline V lookup: CDR1 MNHEY, CDR2 SMNVEV (reference sequence). The V end was cut by 9 bases, the J end by 0 bases, with 15 bases between. Here the CDR3 DNA reads TGTGCCAGTAAAGATGTCGGATATAGCAATCAGCCCCAGCATTTT. This encodes CASKDVGYSNQPQHF.

This chain connects TRBV9 to TRBJ1-2, with TRBD1 matching over 7 bases. Germline loops: CDR1 SGDLS, CDR2 YYNGEE. V lost 4 bases, J lost 4 bases, and 10 bases stayed unmatched. This CDR3 has 15 amino acids. CDR3 amino acids: CASSTGVGGSYGYTF. The DNA of the CDR3 is TGTGCCAGCAGCACCGGAGTAGGGGGCTCCTATGGCTACACCTTC.

The chain couples TRBV27 to TRBJ2-1, with 9 bases aligning to TRBD2. The germline CDR1 and CDR2 sequences are MNHEY and SMNVEV (reference sequence). This CDR3 has 14 amino acids. J lost 7 bases, V lost 6 bases, and 7 bases had no gene match. The CDR3, as DNA: TGTGCCAGCAGCCCTAGCGGGATTAGGAATGAGCAGTTCTTC. It yields the protein CASSPSGIRNEQFF.

This rearrangement joins TRBV7-9 to TRBJ2-2; TRBD1 aligns across 7 bases. Per germline, CDR1 SEHNR and CDR2 FQNEAQ (reference sequence). CDR3 size: 15 residues. Trimming at V came to 3 bases and at J to 6 bases, leaving 7 bases not matched to a gene. In DNA form, the CDR3 reads TGTGCCAGCAGCTTCATACAGGGGTCCCCCGGGGAGCTGTTTTTT. This encodes CASSFIQGSPGELFF.

This clone showed up just a few times. The chain has TRBV5-1 and TRBJ1-2, with 7 bases aligning to TRBD1. V was clipped by 4 bases and J by 6 bases; unmatched bases: 12. This CDR3 is built from 15 residues. The germline V gene has CDR1 SGHRS and CDR2 YFSETQ. The CDR3 region is CASSGWTGVPDGYTF. CDR3 in DNA: TGCGCCAGCAGCGGGTGGACAGGAGTTCCCGATGGCTACACCTTC.

The chain combines TRBV28 with TRBJ2-3; 10 positions agree with TRBD2. With 5 bases clipped from V and 3 bases from J, the junction kept 11 bases outside the gene matches. This CDR3 is built from 17 residues. Germline V gene sequence: CDR1 MDHEN, CDR2 SYDVKM. CDR3 sequence (DNA): TGTGCCAGCAGTCCCCTATTTAGCGGGAGGCGGACAGATACGCAGTATTTT. This translates into CASSPLFSGRRTDTQYF.

The CDR3 here is CASSTYRDRVSPLHF. The CDR3 bases are TGTGCCAGCAGTACCTACCGGGACAGGGTCTCACCCCTCCACTTT. This chain joins TRBV7-9 and TRBJ1-6, with 9 bases identical to TRBD1. The CDR3 extends over 15 amino acids. V was pared by 6 bases and J by 10 bases, with 10 bases of the junction left unmatched. Germline V gene sequence: CDR1 SEHNR, CDR2 FQNEAQ (reference sequence).

J is TRBJ2-7 and V is TRBV10-3, with D perhaps TRBD2 (6 bases). The germline gives CDR1 ENHRY, CDR2 SYGVKD. This CDR3 has 15 amino acids. Trimming cost V 6 bases and J 3 bases, with 18 bases left between them. The CDR3 region has the DNA TGTGCCATCAGCCCCGACGGGGGAACCTACTACGAGCAGTACTTC. Its protein is CAISPDGGTYYEQYF.

The rearrangement joins TRBV6-5 to TRBJ2-7, with 8 nucleotides matching TRBD1. The CDR3 sequence is 15 residues long. Per germline, CDR1 MNHEY and CDR2 SVGAGI. V lost 6 bases, J lost 0 bases, and 7 bases stayed unmatched. CDR3 protein: CASRSTGADSYEQYF. As DNA, the CDR3 is TGTGCCAGCAGGTCGACAGGGGCAGACTCCTACGAGCAGTACTTC.

The chain couples TRBV13 to TRBJ2-2; D remains ambiguous. With 3 bases removed from V and 4 bases from J, the gap between germline ends came to 6 bases. The CDR3 runs 13 residues. CDR1 PRHDT and CDR2 FYEKMQ come from the germline V gene (reference sequence). The CDR3 bases are TGTGCCAGCAGCTTTTCGTCCACCGGGGAGCTGTTTTTT. Its protein is CASSFSSTGELFF.

The rearrangement uses TRBV27 and TRBJ2-1; D is undetermined. The V gene lost 6 bases and the J gene lost 1 base, with 7 bases spanning the gap. The CDR3 spans 13 residues. Germline loops: CDR1 MNHEY, CDR2 SMNVEV (reference sequence). DNA of the CDR3: TGTGCCAGCAGACCGCTTTCCTACAATGAGCAGTTCTTC. This encodes CASRPLSYNEQFF.

As DNA, the CDR3 is TGCAGTGCGGAGAAGGTGGATGAGCAGTTCTTC. Translated, it gives CSAEKVDEQFF. J is TRBJ2-1 and V is TRBV20-1; D is unresolved. Trimming stripped 6 bases from V and 8 bases from J, with 11 bases between. The germline V gene has CDR1 DFQATT and CDR2 SNEGSKA (reference sequence). This CDR3 is 11 amino acids long.

The gene calls are TRBV11-3 and TRBJ2-7, with D maybe TRBD1 (7 bases). Germline V gives CDR1 SGHNT, CDR2 YENEEA. CDR3 size: 16 residues. V was shortened by 5 bases and J by 3 bases, with 20 bases between the two germline ends. CDR3 amino acids: CASSPNTGDFIYEQYF. Written as DNA, the CDR3 is TGTGCCAGCAGCCCAAACACAGGGGACTTTATCTACGAGCAGTACTTC.

V is TRBV4-1 and J is TRBJ2-4, with 9 bases lining up with TRBD2. Germline loops: CDR1 MGHRA, CDR2 YSYEKL. V was pared by 0 bases and J by 9 bases, with 3 bases of the junction left unmatched. This CDR3 is built from 14 residues. The CDR3 protein is CASSQDSGGPIQYF. The CDR3 DNA reads TGCGCCAGCAGCCAAGATAGCGGGGGACCCATTCAGTACTTC.

In regard to this clone: The sample has other DNA sequences that encode this CDR3 too. CDR3 amino acids: CASSQGEGYEQYF. CDR3 nucleotide sequence: TGTGCCAGCAGTCAAGGGGAGGGGTACGAGCAGTACTTC. This chain connects TRBV6-5 to TRBJ2-7, with 7 bases matching TRBD2. This CDR3 has 13 amino acids. Unmatched junction bases numbered 5, after V lost 5 bases and J lost 4 bases. Germline loops: CDR1 MNHEY, CDR2 SVGAGI.

This chain joins TRBV15 and TRBJ2-7, with 7 bases that match TRBD1. The CDR3 length is 16 residues. CDR1 LNHNV and CDR2 YYDKDF come from the germline V gene (reference sequence). The V segment lost 4 bases and the J segment 2 bases; nucleotides outside the gene matches: 11. The CDR3 DNA sequence: TGTGCCACCAGCACCGGCTATGACAGGGAAACCTACGAGCAGTACTTC. This gives the protein CATSTGYDRETYEQYF.

The chain recombines TRBV9 with TRBJ2-1; 12 positions match TRBD2. This CDR3 spans 16 amino acids. The J segment lost 5 bases and the V segment lost 4 bases, leaving 7 bases of the junction unmatched. The germline V gene encodes CDR1 SGDLS and CDR2 YYNGEE. The CDR3 sequence: CASSTSGRNYDNEQFF. In DNA form, the CDR3 reads TGTGCCAGCAGCACTAGCGGGAGGAATTACGACAATGAGCAGTTCTTC.

The chain is built from TRBV7-6 and TRBJ2-7, with a weak D call TRBD2 (6 bases). The CDR3 is made up of 13 amino acids. V lost 1 base to trimming and J lost 3 bases, with 7 bases between them. Germline lookup yields CDR1 SGHVS and CDR2 FNYEAQ. In DNA form, the CDR3 reads TGTGCCAGCAGCTTAGGGGGGGACTACGAGCAGTACTTC. This translates into CASSLGGDYEQYF.

CDR3 nucleotide sequence: TGTGCCAGCAGTTCATACAGACCAGATACGCAGTATTTT. This sequence encodes CASSSYRPDTQYF. This rearrangement joins TRBV6-5 to TRBJ2-3; D not certain. In germline, CDR1 is MNHEY, CDR2 SVGAGI. Deletions cut 4 bases from V and 4 bases from J, with 9 bases between. CDR3 length: 13 amino acids.

The chain employs TRBV7-9 and TRBJ2-1; 10 bases line up with TRBD2. The CDR3 contains 16 residues. CDR1 is SEHNR and CDR2 is FQNEAQ in the germline V gene (reference sequence). The ends lost 3 bases at V and 4 bases at J; junction bases unmatched: 6. CDR3 sequence reads: CASSFPPAGGYNEQFF. The CDR3 DNA follows: TGTGCCAGCAGCTTCCCCCCAGCGGGAGGGTACAATGAGCAGTTCTTC. Drawing the rest from reference TRBV7-9 and TRBJ2-1, the complete variable domain is DTGVSQNPRHKITKRGQNVTFRCDPISEHNRLYWYRQTLGQGPEFLTYFQNEAQLEKSRLLSDRFSAERPKGSFSTLEIQRTEQGDSAMYLCASSFPPAGGYNEQFFGPGTRLTVL.

The chain is built from TRBV6-6 and TRBJ2-7, with a tentative D call TRBD2 (5 bases). CDR1 is MNHNY, CDR2 SVGAGI, per germline (reference sequence). Trimming shortened V by 6 bases and J by 4 bases, and 10 bases separated the two germline ends. The CDR3 sequence is 12 residues long. The CDR3 DNA sequence: TGTGCCAGCAGCTTGACTATTTACGAGCAGTACTTC. Translation gives CASSLTIYEQYF.

This chain uses TRBV7-2 with TRBJ2-5; perhaps TRBD2 as D (7 bases). Germline V CDR1 and CDR2: SGHTA, FQGNSA. This CDR3 has 17 residues. Trimming shortened V by 4 bases and J by 1 base, and 19 bases separated the two germline ends. The CDR3 nucleotides read TGTGCCAGCAGCTCTAGGTTGGGGGGGCGAGGCCAAGAGACCCAGTACTTC. The encoded protein is CASSSRLGGRGQETQYF.

The chain's CDR3 is CASSLEADSQTLNEQFF. As DNA, the CDR3 is TGTGCCAGCAGCTTAGAGGCAGACAGCCAAACATTGAATGAGCAGTTCTTC. The chain links TRBV7-6 to TRBJ2-1, with D perhaps TRBD1 (5 bases). CDR3 length equals 17 residues. Germline V lookup: CDR1 SGHVS, CDR2 FNYEAQ. Trimming shortened V by 1 base and J by 7 bases, and 20 bases separated the two germline ends.

The rearrangement uses TRBV2 and TRBJ2-3; D is undetermined. CDR1 and CDR2 (germline): SNHLY, FYNNEI. V was shortened by 0 bases and J by 4 bases, with 11 bases between the two germline ends. The CDR3 is 15 amino acids. CDR3 residues: CASSEAKGWADTQYF. CDR3 in DNA: TGTGCCAGCAGTGAAGCTAAGGGTTGGGCAGATACGCAGTATTTT. The whole variable domain, filled in from reference TRBV2 and TRBJ2-3, reads EPEVTQTPSHQVTQMGQEVILRCVPISNHLYFYWYRQILGQKVEFLVSFYNNEISEKSEIFDDQFSVERPDGSNFTLKIRSTKLEDSAMYFCASSEAKGWADTQYFGPGTRLTVL.